Listed below are T cell receptor beta chains from one sample, sequenced in a study of response to subunit inactivated influenza vaccine. TCRdb analysed the RT-PCR reads with MiXCR anew, one entry per CDR3 protein. The sample contains under 550,000 distinct CDR3 sequences, 7.2% of which appear only once. The input for sequencing was PBMCs from blood, taken 23 months after vaccination. These receptors all come from a man between 50 and 70 years old who received an inactivated influenza vaccine. CDR3s include the opening cysteine and the closing phenylalanine or tryptophan. D genes are given only for firm matches. Clone size is stated in some rows and not others, as once, few, many or a class when expanded.

V gene,D gene,J gene,clone size,CDR3 protein,CDR3 DNA
TRBV6-6,-,TRBJ2-1,few,CASGAAGFRFF,TGTGCCAGCGGGGCGGCGGGATTTAGGTTCTTC
TRBV5-1,-,TRBJ2-2,-,CASKVGTGELFF,TGCGCCAGCAAGGTTGGCACCGGGGAGCTGTTTTTT
TRBV29-1,-,TRBJ2-3,few,CSGFGPGIGTDTQYF,TGCAGCGGTTTTGGTCCTGGGATTGGGACAGATACGCAGTATTTT
TRBV5-5,TRBD1,TRBJ1-6,few,CASSSRGAGQGYNSPLHF,TGTGCCAGCAGCTCCCGAGGCGCCGGACAGGGCTATAATTCACCCCTCCACTTT
TRBV27,-,TRBJ1-4,-,CANTTATNEKLFF,TGTGCCAACACGACAGCAACTAATGAAAAACTGTTTTTT
TRBV28,TRBD2,TRBJ2-3,few,CASRGWGSGISFSTDTQYF,TGTGCCAGCAGGGGGTGGGGAAGCGGGATCTCCTTTAGCACAGATACGCAGTATTTT
TRBV4-2,-,TRBJ2-5,-,CASSQGRAGVQETQYF,TGTGCCAGCAGCCAAGGGCGCGCGGGCGTCCAAGAGACCCAGTACTTC
TRBV4-1,-,TRBJ2-2,-,CASSQEGVAGELFF,TGCGCCAGCAGCCAAGAAGGGGTAGCCGGGGAGCTGTTTTTT
TRBV5-1,-,TRBJ2-7,many,CASRDNPYEQYF,TGCGCCAGCAGAGACAACCCCTACGAGCAGTACTTC
TRBV3-1,-,TRBJ2-7,few,CASSPSYQSYF,TGTGCCAGCAGCCCTTCCTACCAGAGTTACTTC
TRBV12-3/TRBV12-4,-,TRBJ2-2,many,CASSDRTNGELFF,TGTGCCAGCAGTGACCGGACCAACGGGGAGCTGTTTTTT
TRBV27,-,TRBJ1-2,many,CASSGQLNYGYTF,TGTGCCAGCAGCGGACAGTTGAACTATGGCTACACCTTC
TRBV20-1,-,TRBJ2-1,-,CSARSRANEQFF,TGCAGTGCTAGGTCGCGTGCCAATGAGCAGTTCTTC
TRBV28,-,TRBJ1-4,-,CASMGDPNEKLFF,TGTGCCAGCATGGGAGACCCTAATGAAAAACTGTTTTTT
TRBV6-1,-,TRBJ1-5,few,CASTISRGAQPQHF,TGTGCCAGCACCATAAGCCGGGGCGCCCAGCCCCAGCATTTT
TRBV9,-,TRBJ2-3,many,CASSAGRLWDTQYF,TGTGCCAGCAGCGCAGGACGACTTTGGGATACGCAGTATTTT
TRBV10-3,-,TRBJ2-3,few,CAISESPGLLGVTQYF,TGTGCCATCAGTGAGTCACCCGGACTCCTCGGGGTTACGCAGTATTTT
TRBV5-1,TRBD2,TRBJ2-7,many,CASSPQGRGAYEQYF,TGCGCCAGCAGCCCCCAAGGACGGGGGGCCTACGAGCAGTACTTC
TRBV6-2/TRBV6-3,-,TRBJ2-4,few,CASSLRGRAKNIQYF,TGTGCCAGCAGTTTGAGGGGACGAGCCAAAAACATTCAGTACTTC
TRBV5-1,-,TRBJ1-4,-,CASSLGRQRDEKLFF,TGCGCCAGCAGCTTGGGGAGGCAGAGAGATGAAAAACTGTTTTTT
TRBV28,TRBD2,TRBJ2-1,many,CASKPGTSGANSYNEQFF,TGTGCCAGCAAACCCGGGACTAGCGGGGCAAATTCCTACAATGAGCAGTTCTTC
TRBV20-1,-,TRBJ2-7,few,CSATRGRGYLGEQYF,TGCAGTGCCACGAGGGGACGGGGGTACCTCGGCGAGCAGTACTTC
TRBV29-1,-,TRBJ2-7,-,CSVVGPLSYEQYF,TGCAGCGTTGTGGGACCATTATCCTACGAGCAGTACTTC
TRBV29-1,TRBD2,TRBJ2-5,-,CSWTSGGMRTQYF,TGCAGCTGGACTAGCGGGGGGATGAGGACCCAGTACTTC
TRBV29-1,-,TRBJ1-2,many,CSVDRDTVHGYTF,TGCAGCGTTGACCGGGACACCGTGCATGGCTACACCTTC
TRBV28,TRBD1,TRBJ2-7,-,CASSPGQGTSYEQYF,TGTGCCAGCAGTCCTGGACAGGGGACATCCTACGAGCAGTACTTC
TRBV19,-,TRBJ2-3,few,CASSRGGPDTQYF,TGTGCCAGTAGTAGAGGTGGGCCAGATACGCAGTATTTT
TRBV2,TRBD1,TRBJ1-6,many,CASSGRDRGRSPLHF,TGTGCCAGCAGTGGCCGGGATAGGGGGCGATCACCCCTCCACTTT
TRBV6-5,TRBD1,TRBJ2-1,-,CASSYGTGAYNEQFF,TGTGCCAGCAGTTACGGGACAGGTGCCTACAATGAGCAGTTCTTC
TRBV20-1,TRBD1,TRBJ2-7,few,CSARYDRGAYEQYF,TGCAGTGCTAGATACGACAGGGGGGCCTACGAGCAGTACTTC
TRBV5-4,TRBD2,TRBJ2-4,-,CASSFEGSPGLAGAAKNIQYF,TGTGCCAGCAGCTTTGAAGGGTCCCCGGGACTAGCGGGGGCCGCCAAAAACATTCAGTACTTC
TRBV6-5,TRBD1,TRBJ1-2,few,CASSSGTAYYGYTF,TGTGCCAGCAGTTCCGGGACAGCATACTATGGCTACACCTTC
TRBV12-3/TRBV12-4,TRBD2,TRBJ2-1,-,CASSPLTSGRGNEQFF,TGTGCCAGCAGCCCCCTTACTAGCGGGAGGGGGAATGAGCAGTTCTTC
TRBV12-3/TRBV12-4,TRBD1,TRBJ2-3,few,CANLEGRGRPDTQYF,TGTGCCAATTTAGAGGGCAGGGGGCGCCCAGATACGCAGTATTTT
TRBV14,-,TRBJ2-1,-,CASSRDAYNEQFF,TGTGCCAGCAGCCGGGACGCGTACAATGAGCAGTTCTTC
TRBV12-3/TRBV12-4,-,TRBJ2-3,many,CASTPGAWPGDTQYF,TGTGCCAGCACTCCCGGGGCGTGGCCTGGAGATACGCAGTATTTT
TRBV7-2,-,TRBJ2-1,few,CASSDGGIKQFF,TGTGCCAGCAGCGACGGGGGTATTAAGCAGTTCTTC
TRBV4-3,-,TRBJ1-1,few,CASSQDLGTVTEAFF,TGCGCCAGCAGCCAAGATCTTGGGACGGTGACTGAAGCTTTCTTT
TRBV27,-,TRBJ1-6,-,CASRKLNSPLHF,TGTGCCAGCAGGAAACTTAATTCACCCCTCCACTTT
TRBV6-5,-,TRBJ1-1,few,CASRKGNTEAFF,TGTGCCAGCAGGAAGGGGAACACTGAAGCTTTCTTT
TRBV28,-,TRBJ1-4,-,CASSFSPGQGVEKLFF,TGTGCCAGCAGTTTTTCCCCCGGGCAGGGTGTCGAAAAACTGTTTTTT
TRBV29-1,-,TRBJ2-4,many,CSVEDGAKNIQYF,TGCAGCGTTGAAGACGGTGCTAAAAACATTCAGTACTTC
TRBV4-1,-,TRBJ1-4,-,CASSPTLGRGLSSGKLFF,TGCGCCAGCAGCCCTACATTGGGCAGGGGTTTGTCCTCCGGAAAACTGTTTTTT
TRBV28,-,TRBJ2-7,few,CASRTTDRYEQYF,TGTGCCAGCAGGACGACAGACCGTTACGAGCAGTACTTC
TRBV20-1,-,TRBJ2-5,few,CSARDAGRETQYF,TGCAGTGCTAGAGATGCGGGGAGGGAGACCCAGTACTTC
TRBV29-1,TRBD1,TRBJ1-5,few,CSVSGTDKDQPQHF,TGCAGCGTCTCCGGGACAGACAAAGATCAGCCCCAGCATTTT
TRBV25-1,-,TRBJ2-6,-,CASSEYGYSGANVLTF,TGTGCCAGCAGTGAATACGGCTACTCTGGGGCCAACGTCCTGACTTTC
TRBV11-2,TRBD1,TRBJ2-7,few,CASSFPMETGQTYEQYF,TGTGCCAGCAGCTTCCCGATGGAAACGGGACAGACCTACGAGCAGTACTTC
TRBV14,-,TRBJ2-7,few,CARKTGTLYEQYF,TGTGCCAGGAAAACAGGGACCCTCTACGAGCAGTACTTC
TRBV7-6,TRBD1,TRBJ2-2,few,CASSLVRQGPTGELFF,TGTGCCAGCAGCTTAGTCCGACAGGGCCCCACCGGGGAGCTGTTTTTT
TRBV7-8,-,TRBJ2-7,few,CASSPRRYRDGEQYF,TGTGCCAGCAGCCCGCGGCGGTACAGGGACGGAGAGCAGTACTTC
TRBV12-3/TRBV12-4,TRBD1,TRBJ2-7,-,CASRLGQGGFYEQYF,TGTGCCAGCAGGCTGGGACAGGGGGGATTCTACGAGCAGTACTTC
TRBV10-3,-,TRBJ1-2,-,CAISGVGPVLYGYTF,TGTGCCATCAGTGGAGTTGGTCCTGTCCTCTATGGCTACACCTTC
TRBV12-3/TRBV12-4,-,TRBJ2-2,many,CASSLPGEGLFF,TGTGCCAGCAGTCTTCCTGGCGAAGGGCTGTTTTTT
TRBV29-1,TRBD1,TRBJ2-7,-,CSATRTGSYEQYF,TGCAGCGCGACGCGGACAGGGTCCTACGAGCAGTACTTC